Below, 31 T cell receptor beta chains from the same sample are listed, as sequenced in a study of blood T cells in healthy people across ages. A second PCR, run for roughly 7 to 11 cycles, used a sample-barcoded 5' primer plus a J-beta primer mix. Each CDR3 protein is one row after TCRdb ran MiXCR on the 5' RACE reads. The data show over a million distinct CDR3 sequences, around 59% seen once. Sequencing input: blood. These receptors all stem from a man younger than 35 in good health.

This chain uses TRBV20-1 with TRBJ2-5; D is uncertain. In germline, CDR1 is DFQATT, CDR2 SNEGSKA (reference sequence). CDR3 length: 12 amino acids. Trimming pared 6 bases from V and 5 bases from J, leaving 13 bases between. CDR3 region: CSATIDLETQYF. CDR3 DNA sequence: TGCAGTGCCACCATTGACCTGGAGACCCAGTACTTC.

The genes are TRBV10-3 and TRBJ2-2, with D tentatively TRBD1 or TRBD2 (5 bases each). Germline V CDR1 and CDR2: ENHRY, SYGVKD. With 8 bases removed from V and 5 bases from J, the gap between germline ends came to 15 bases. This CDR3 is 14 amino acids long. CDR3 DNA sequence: TGTGCCATCGGAGGCACAGGCTCTACCGGGGAGCTGTTTTTT. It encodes CAIGGTGSTGELFF.

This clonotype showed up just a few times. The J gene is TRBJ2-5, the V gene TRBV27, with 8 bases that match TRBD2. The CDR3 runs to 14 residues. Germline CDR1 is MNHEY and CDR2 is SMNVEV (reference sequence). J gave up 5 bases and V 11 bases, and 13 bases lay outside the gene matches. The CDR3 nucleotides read TGTGCCGTCCACCCAGCGGGGGAGGCGGAGACCCAGTACTTC. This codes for CAVHPAGEAETQYF.

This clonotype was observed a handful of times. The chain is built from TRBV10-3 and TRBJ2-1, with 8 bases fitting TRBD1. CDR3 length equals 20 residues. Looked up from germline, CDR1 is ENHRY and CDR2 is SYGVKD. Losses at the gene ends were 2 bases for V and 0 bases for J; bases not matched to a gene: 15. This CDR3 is CAISEPQGTGDFASYNEQFF. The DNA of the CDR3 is TGTGCCATCAGTGAGCCGCAAGGGACAGGAGACTTTGCCTCCTACAATGAGCAGTTCTTC.

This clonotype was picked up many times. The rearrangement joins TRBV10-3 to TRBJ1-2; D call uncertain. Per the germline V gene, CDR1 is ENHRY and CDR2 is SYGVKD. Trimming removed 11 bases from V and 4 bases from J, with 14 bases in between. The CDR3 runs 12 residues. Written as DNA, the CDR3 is TGTGCCGTCTCGATACCTAGCTATGGCTACACCTTC. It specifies CAVSIPSYGYTF.

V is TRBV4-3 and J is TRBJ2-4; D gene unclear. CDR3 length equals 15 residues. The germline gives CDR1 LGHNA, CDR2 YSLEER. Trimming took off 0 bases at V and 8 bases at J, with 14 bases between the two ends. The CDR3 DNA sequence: TGCGCCAGCAGCCAAGATGCCTCTTCGCAAGACATTCAGTACTTC. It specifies CASSQDASSQDIQYF.

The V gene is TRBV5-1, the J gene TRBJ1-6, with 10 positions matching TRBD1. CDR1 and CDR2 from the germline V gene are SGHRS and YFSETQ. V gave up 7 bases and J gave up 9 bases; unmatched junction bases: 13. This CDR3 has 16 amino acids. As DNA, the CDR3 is TGCGCCAGCTCCTCTGATCCGGGACAGGGGTTTTCACCCCTCCACTTT. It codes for CASSSDPGQGFSPLHF.

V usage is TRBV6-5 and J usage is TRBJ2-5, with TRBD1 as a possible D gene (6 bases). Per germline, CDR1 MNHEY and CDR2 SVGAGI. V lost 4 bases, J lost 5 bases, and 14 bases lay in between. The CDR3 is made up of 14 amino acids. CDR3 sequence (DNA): TGTGCCAGCAGTTCGTGGGGGCGCGATGAGACCCAGTACTTC. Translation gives CASSSWGRDETQYF.

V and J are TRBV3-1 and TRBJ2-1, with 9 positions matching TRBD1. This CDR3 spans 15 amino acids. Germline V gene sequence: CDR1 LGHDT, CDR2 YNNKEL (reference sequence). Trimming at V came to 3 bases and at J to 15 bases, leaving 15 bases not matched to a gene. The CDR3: CASSQPGQGVSLLFF. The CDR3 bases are TGTGCCAGCAGCCAGCCGGGACAGGGTGTTTCGCTTCTGTTCTTC.

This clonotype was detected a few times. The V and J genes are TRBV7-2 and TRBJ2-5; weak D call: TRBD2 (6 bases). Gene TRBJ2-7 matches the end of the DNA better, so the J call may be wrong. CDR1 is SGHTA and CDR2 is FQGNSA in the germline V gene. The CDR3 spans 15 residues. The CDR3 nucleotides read TGTGCCAGCAGCAACCCGGGACTGGCAACCTACGAGCAGTACTTC. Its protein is CASSNPGLATYEQYF.

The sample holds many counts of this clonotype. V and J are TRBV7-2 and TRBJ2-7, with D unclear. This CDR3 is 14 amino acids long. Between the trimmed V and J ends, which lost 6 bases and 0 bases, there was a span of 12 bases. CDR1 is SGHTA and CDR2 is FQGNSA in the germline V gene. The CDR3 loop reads CASSPDWTSYEQYF. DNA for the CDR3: TGTGCCAGCAGTCCTGACTGGACCTCCTACGAGCAGTACTTC.

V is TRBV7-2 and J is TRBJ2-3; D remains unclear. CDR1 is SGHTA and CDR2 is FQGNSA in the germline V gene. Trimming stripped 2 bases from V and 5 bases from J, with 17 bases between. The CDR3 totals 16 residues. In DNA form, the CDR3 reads TGTGCCAGCAGCTTAATCTGGGCCCCGCCGGGAGATACGCAGTATTTT. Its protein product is CASSLIWAPPGDTQYF.

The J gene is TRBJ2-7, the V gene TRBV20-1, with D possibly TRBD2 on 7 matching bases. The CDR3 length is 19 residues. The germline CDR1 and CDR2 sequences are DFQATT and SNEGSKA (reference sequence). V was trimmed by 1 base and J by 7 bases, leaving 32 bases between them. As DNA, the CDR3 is TGCAGTGCTAGAGCGCCTGGAAAGGGAGGGGGATCCTCCTACAATGAGCAGTACTTC. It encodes CSARAPGKGGGSSYNEQYF.

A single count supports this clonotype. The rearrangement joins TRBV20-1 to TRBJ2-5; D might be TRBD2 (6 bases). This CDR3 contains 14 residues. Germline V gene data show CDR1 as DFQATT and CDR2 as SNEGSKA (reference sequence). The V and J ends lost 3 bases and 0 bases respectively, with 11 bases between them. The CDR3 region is CSASTSLYQETQYF. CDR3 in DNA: TGCAGTGCTAGTACTAGCCTGTACCAAGAGACCCAGTACTTC.

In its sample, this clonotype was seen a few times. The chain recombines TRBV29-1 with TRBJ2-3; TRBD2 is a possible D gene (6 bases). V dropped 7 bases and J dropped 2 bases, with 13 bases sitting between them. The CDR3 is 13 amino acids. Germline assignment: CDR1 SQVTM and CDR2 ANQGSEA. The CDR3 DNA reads TGCAGCGGGCGGGACGGTTTCACAGATACGCAGTATTTT. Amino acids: CSGRDGFTDTQYF.

The CDR3 DNA reads TGTGCCAGCTCACGACAGGGGAAAAACATTCAGTACTTC. This encodes CASSRQGKNIQYF. The genes are TRBV18 and TRBJ2-4; 8 bases agree with TRBD1. This CDR3 is built from 13 residues. Germline CDR1 is KGHSH and CDR2 is LQKENI. The V segment lost 4 bases and the J segment 4 bases; nucleotides outside the gene matches: 0.

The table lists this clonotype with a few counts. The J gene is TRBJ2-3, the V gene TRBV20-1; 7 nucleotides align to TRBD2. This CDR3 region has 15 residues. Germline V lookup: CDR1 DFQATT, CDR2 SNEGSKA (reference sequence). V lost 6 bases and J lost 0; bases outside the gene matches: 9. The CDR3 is CSAHPPSGSTDTQYF. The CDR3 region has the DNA TGCAGTGCCCACCCCCCTAGCGGTAGCACAGATACGCAGTATTTT.

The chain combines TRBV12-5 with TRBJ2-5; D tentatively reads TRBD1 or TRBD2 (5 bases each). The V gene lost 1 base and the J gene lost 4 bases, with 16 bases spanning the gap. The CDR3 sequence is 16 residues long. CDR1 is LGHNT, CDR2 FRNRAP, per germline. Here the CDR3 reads CASGLGLMGRVETQYF. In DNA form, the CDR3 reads TGTGCTAGTGGTTTGGGATTAATGGGGCGGGTAGAGACCCAGTACTTC.

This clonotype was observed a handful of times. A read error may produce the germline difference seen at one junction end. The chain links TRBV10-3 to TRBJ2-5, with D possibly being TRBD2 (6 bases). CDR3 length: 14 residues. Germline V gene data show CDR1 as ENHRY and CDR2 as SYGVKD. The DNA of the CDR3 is TGTGCCATCAGGCCCGGGGAGGACCAGGAGACCCAGTACTTC. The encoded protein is CAIRPGEDQETQYF.

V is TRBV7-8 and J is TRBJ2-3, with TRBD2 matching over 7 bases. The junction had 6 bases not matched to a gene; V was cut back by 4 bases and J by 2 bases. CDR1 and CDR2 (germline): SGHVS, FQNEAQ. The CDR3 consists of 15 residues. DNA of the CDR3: TGTGCCAGCAGCTCCGGGGGACTACACACAGATACGCAGTATTTT. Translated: CASSSGGLHTDTQYF.

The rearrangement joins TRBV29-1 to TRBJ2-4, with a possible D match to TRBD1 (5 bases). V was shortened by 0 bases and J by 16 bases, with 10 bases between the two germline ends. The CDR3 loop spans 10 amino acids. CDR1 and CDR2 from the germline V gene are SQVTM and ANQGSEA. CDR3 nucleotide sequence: TGCAGCGTTGAAGACCAGGGTCAATACTTC. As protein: CSVEDQGQYF.

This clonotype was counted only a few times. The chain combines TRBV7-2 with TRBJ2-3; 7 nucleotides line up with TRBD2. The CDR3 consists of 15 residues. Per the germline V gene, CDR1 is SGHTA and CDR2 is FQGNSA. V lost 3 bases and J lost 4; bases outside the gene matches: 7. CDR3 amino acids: CASSLWAGDADTQYF. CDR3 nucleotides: TGTGCCAGCAGCTTGTGGGCGGGAGACGCAGATACGCAGTATTTT.

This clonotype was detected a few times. The CDR3 DNA reads TGTGCCAGCAGTGTAGGTCTGCCTGGGGCCAACGTCCTGACTTTC. It encodes CASSVGLPGANVLTF. This sequence joins TRBV2 and TRBJ2-6; unclear D gene. This CDR3 region has 15 residues. V lost 4 bases to trimming and J lost 2 bases, with 9 bases between them. In germline, CDR1 is SNHLY, CDR2 FYNNEI.

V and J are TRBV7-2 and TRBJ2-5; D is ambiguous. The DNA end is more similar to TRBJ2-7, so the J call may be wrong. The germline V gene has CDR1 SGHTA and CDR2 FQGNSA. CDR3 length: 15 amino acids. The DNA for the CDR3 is TGTGCCAGCAGCCAAGCAGTCCCCCGACCTTACGAGCAGTACTTC. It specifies CASSQAVPRPYEQYF.

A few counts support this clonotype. CDR3 DNA: TGTGCCAGCAGTTACTCTACAGGGTCTAGCGATGAGCAGTTCTTC. It specifies CASSYSTGSSDEQFF. The V call is TRBV6-5, the J call TRBJ2-1; D could derive from TRBD1 or TRBD2 (6 bases each). V lost 0 bases and J 8 bases, leaving 14 bases between the germline ends. Germline V gives CDR1 MNHEY, CDR2 SVGAGI. This CDR3 has 15 amino acids.

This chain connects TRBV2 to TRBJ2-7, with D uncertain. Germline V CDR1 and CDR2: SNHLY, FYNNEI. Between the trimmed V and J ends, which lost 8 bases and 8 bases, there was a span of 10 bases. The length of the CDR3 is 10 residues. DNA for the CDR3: TGTGCCAGCGGCCGATCCAAGCAGTACTTC. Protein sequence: CASGRSKQYF.

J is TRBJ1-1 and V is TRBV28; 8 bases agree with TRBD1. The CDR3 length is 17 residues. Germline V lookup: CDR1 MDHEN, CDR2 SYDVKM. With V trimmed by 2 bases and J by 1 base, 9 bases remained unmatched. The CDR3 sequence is CASSLPHGGTGNTEAFF. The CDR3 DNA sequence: TGTGCCAGCAGTTTACCCCATGGAGGGACAGGGAACACTGAAGCTTTCTTT.

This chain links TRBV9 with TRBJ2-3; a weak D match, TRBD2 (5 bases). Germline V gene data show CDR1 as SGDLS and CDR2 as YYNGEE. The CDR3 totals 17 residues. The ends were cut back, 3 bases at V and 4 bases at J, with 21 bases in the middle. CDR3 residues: CASSAPEGTPSADTQYF. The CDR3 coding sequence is TGTGCCAGCAGCGCCCCAGAGGGAACCCCTTCGGCAGATACGCAGTATTTT.

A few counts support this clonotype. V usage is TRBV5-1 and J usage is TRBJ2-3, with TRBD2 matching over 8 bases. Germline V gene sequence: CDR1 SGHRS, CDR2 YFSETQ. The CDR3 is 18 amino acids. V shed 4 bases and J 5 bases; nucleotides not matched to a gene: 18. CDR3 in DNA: TGCGCCAGCAGCACCTTATTCTTGACTAGCGAGGAGAAAGATACGCAGTATTTT. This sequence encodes CASSTLFLTSEEKDTQYF.

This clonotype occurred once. CDR3 loop: CASSWGQGRSDTQYF. The DNA for the CDR3 is TGTGCCAGCAGTTGGGGACAGGGCCGGTCAGATACGCAGTATTTT. The chain links TRBV6-5 to TRBJ2-3, with TRBD1 matching over 9 bases. Germline-derived CDR1 and CDR2 are MNHEY and SVGAGI. The CDR3 has 15 residues. V was pared by 4 bases and J by 4 bases, with 6 bases of the junction left unmatched.

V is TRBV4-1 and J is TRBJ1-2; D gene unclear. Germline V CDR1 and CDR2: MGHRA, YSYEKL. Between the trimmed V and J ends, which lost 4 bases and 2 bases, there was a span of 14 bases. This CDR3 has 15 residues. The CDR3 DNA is TGCGCCAGCAGCCCGGTGGAGGAGGGAAACTATGGCTACACCTTC. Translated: CASSPVEEGNYGYTF.